This T cell receptor (beta chain) is from a study of regulatory T cells in long-lasting Graves disease. Noted time point: persistent/refractory GD, antithyroid drugs over 5 years with positive TRAb. PBMC-derived RNA was used for the TCR library. Arm-PCR of CDR3 regions with iRepertoire HTBI primers generated TCR beta libraries. A single record per CDR3 protein comes from TCRdb applying MiXCR to the multiplex PCR reads. The sample has hundreds of thousands of distinct CDR3 sequences; approximately 29% are singletons. Trimming cost V 3 bases and J 5 bases, with 11 bases left between them. Looked up from germline, CDR1 is MNHGY and CDR2 is SVAAGI. The CDR3 is 13 amino acids.

The sequence derives from a female donor with Graves disease. The chain combines TRBV6-9 with TRBJ2-7; a possible D gene is TRBD1 (5 bases). The material was peripheral blood mononuclear cells (PBMCs), obtained when the disease was refractory, from a patient treated with antithyroid drugs. The CDR3 DNA follows: TGTGCCAGCAGTTACAAGGACATCCACGAGCAGTACTTC. Its translation is CASSYKDIHEQYF.